This is a list of T cell receptor beta chains from one sample in a study of blood T cell repertoires in COVID-19. Libraries were prepared by immunoSEQ multiplex PCR; TCRdb keeps only in-frame clonotypes and omits some of them. This table holds around 200,000 clones, less than 90% found once. The sample comprised peripheral blood. Source of these receptors: a man in his 70s with active or convalescent COVID-19. The CDR3 runs from the conserved cysteine through the conserved F or W. A D gene is named only where the DNA matches it firmly. Expanded clones get a size class; other rows say once, few or many, or leave the size out.

d_call	clone_size	j_call	v_call	cdr3_nt	cdr3_aa
-	-	TRBJ2-7	TRBV5-1	TGCGCCAGCAAAGAAGGTATCGGGGGGCGCGCGGACGAGCAGTACTTC	CASKEGIGGRADEQYF
TRBD1	-	TRBJ2-5	TRBV2	TGTGCCAGCAGGAAGACAGGGCCAGAGACCCAGTACTTC	CASRKTGPETQYF
TRBD1	-	TRBJ1-6	TRBV5-6	TGTGCCAGCAGTCGGGACAGCACCTATAATTCACCCCTCCACTTT	CASSRDSTYNSPLHF
-	once	TRBJ1-4	TRBV10-3	TGTGCCATCAGTGACTCAGACGGGAATGAAAAACTGTTTTTT	CAISDSDGNEKLFF
TRBD1	-	TRBJ2-2	TRBV7-9	TGTGCCAGCAGAAACACGGGACAGGGAACCTCGAACACCGGGGAGCTGTTTTTT	CASRNTGQGTSNTGELFF
-	once	TRBJ1-2	TRBV7-2	TGTGCCAGCAGCGGAGCAGGGCCGGGAGACTATGGCTACACCTTC	CASSGAGPGDYGYTF
-	-	TRBJ2-3	TRBV9	TGTGCCAGCAGCGCGCGCACGGGAGCCACAGATACGCAGTATTTT	CASSARTGATDTQYF
-	-	TRBJ1-2	TRBV6-6	TGTGCCAGCAGATCTGACAGAGACTATGGCTACACCTTC	CASRSDRDYGYTF
TRBD1	-	TRBJ2-2	TRBV24-1	TGTGCCACCTCCGCGAGACAGGGGGTTACCGGGGAGCTGTTTTTT	CATSARQGVTGELFF
-	-	TRBJ1-1	TRBV6-2/TRBV6-3	TGTGCCAGCAGTTACTCGAGCAGGGTTACTCGAGCTTTCTTT	CASSYSSRVTRAFF
TRBD2	-	TRBJ2-7	TRBV10-2	TGCGCCAGCAGTGAGGAACTAGCGGGGGCGAGCTACGAGCAGTACTTC	CASSEELAGASYEQYF
-	-	TRBJ1-6	TRBV15	TGTGCCACCAGCTCCCGTCACACACAGGGCTATAATTCACCCCTCCACTTT	CATSSRHTQGYNSPLHF
TRBD1	few	TRBJ1-2	TRBV18	TGTGCCAGCTCACCAACTCACTCGGGACAGGGGATGCCGCCCTATGGCTACACCTTC	CASSPTHSGQGMPPYGYTF
TRBD1	few	TRBJ2-4	TRBV28	TGTGCCAGCAGTCAACTAACTCCCGACAGGGGGTCGGGCATTCAGTACTTC	CASSQLTPDRGSGIQYF
-	-	TRBJ2-5	TRBV6-5	TGTGCCAGCAGTTACTCCCGGGGAGAGACCCAGTACTTC	CASSYSRGETQYF
TRBD2	-	TRBJ2-3	TRBV7-9	TGTGCCAGCAGCACACCTACTAGCGGAAGCACAGATACGCAGTATTTT	CASSTPTSGSTDTQYF
-	-	TRBJ1-2	TRBV28	TGTGCCAGCAGTTTATCGGCGGGAACTGGCTACACCTTC	CASSLSAGTGYTF
TRBD1	-	TRBJ1-6	TRBV5-1	TGCGCCAGCAGCTTGGAACAGGGGGCTTCCTATAATTCACCCCTCCACTTT	CASSLEQGASYNSPLHF
-	-	TRBJ1-1	TRBV5-1	TGCGCCAGCAGCCTCCTTGGGGCTGGGAACACTGAAGCTTTCTTT	CASSLLGAGNTEAFF
TRBD1	-	TRBJ1-4	TRBV4-1	TGCGCCAGCAGCCACAAAGGACAGGGTCTAGGAACTAATGAAAAACTGTTTTTT	CASSHKGQGLGTNEKLFF
TRBD1	-	TRBJ2-1	TRBV6-4	TGTGCCAGCAGTGCGGGACAGGGAAACTACAATGAGCAGTTCTTC	CASSAGQGNYNEQFF
TRBD1	few	TRBJ2-2	TRBV7-8	TGTGCCAGCAGCCCGCGACAGGGACGGAACACCGGGGAGCTGTTTTTT	CASSPRQGRNTGELFF
-	once	TRBJ1-1	TRBV28	TGTGCCAGCAGGGGGCGAGGCACAGGCGGTTCTGAAGCTTTCTTT	CASRGRGTGGSEAFF
-	-	TRBJ2-7	TRBV28	TGTGCCAGCAGTTTAGTGGGGGGGCCCTACGAGCAGTACTTC	CASSLVGGPYEQYF
-	-	TRBJ1-1	TRBV2	TGTGCCAGCAGTGGAGTCTATCGGGGGACTGAAGCTTTCTTT	CASSGVYRGTEAFF
-	-	TRBJ2-1	TRBV2	TGTGCCAGCAGTCGCCAGCGGGCTGAGCAGTTCTTC	CASSRQRAEQFF